These 16 T cell receptor beta chains came from one sample sequenced in a study of shared clonotypes between healthy human individuals. The data were produced by immunoSEQ multiplex PCR, yet TCRdb's version contains in-frame clones alone and is incomplete. This repertoire shows roughly 2 million clones, about 95% found once; its top ten account for under 0.15%. What was sequenced was naive CD4+ T cells sorted from blood. Documented subset: CD45RA+ positively selected. The receptor set was obtained from a man between 18 and 35 years old in good health.

The chain employs TRBV15 and TRBJ2-7; 8 bases fit TRBD1. The germline V gene has CDR1 LNHNV and CDR2 YYDKDF (reference sequence). Trimming at V came to 5 bases and at J to 5 bases, leaving 8 bases not matched to a gene. CDR3 length equals 14 residues. CDR3 sequence reads: CATSSRQGFHEQYF. The CDR3, as DNA: TGTGCCACCAGCTCCCGACAGGGGTTTCACGAGCAGTACTTC.

The V call is TRBV6-9, the J call TRBJ2-5; 9 bases match TRBD1. The CDR3 covers 16 residues. Trimming removed 3 bases from V and 4 bases from J; junction bases left unmatched: 9. Germline V gives CDR1 MNHGY, CDR2 SVAAGI. The CDR3 sequence is CASSYRPGTGLETQYF. CDR3 nucleotides: TGTGCCAGCAGTTACCGTCCCGGGACAGGGTTAGAGACCCAGTACTTC.

CDR3: CASSKGTGGGNGYTF. The CDR3 DNA sequence: TGTGCCAGCAGCAAAGGGACAGGGGGAGGGAATGGCTACACCTTC. The chain recombines TRBV7-8 with TRBJ1-2; TRBD1 matches 11 bases. The length of the CDR3 is 15 residues. The V and J ends lost 5 bases and 6 bases, in that order; junction bases with no gene match: 8. Germline assignment: CDR1 SGHVS and CDR2 FQNEAQ.

The gene calls are TRBV9 and TRBJ1-6; D is undetermined. There are 15 residues in the CDR3. Trimming cost V 3 bases and J 3 bases, with 10 bases left between them. Germline V gene lookup returns CDR1 SGDLS and CDR2 YYNGEE. CDR3: CASSATGGYNSPLHF. CDR3 in DNA: TGTGCCAGCAGCGCAACGGGAGGCTATAATTCACCCCTCCACTTT. The variable domain in full, completed from reference TRBV9 and TRBJ1-6, reads DSGVTQTPKHLITATGQRVTLRCSPRSGDLSVYWYQQSLDQGLQFLIQYYNGEERAKGNILERFSAQQFPDLHSELNLSSLELGDSALYFCASSATGGYNSPLHFGNGTRLTVT.

Here the CDR3 reads CASSISSGRSGGELFF. The CDR3 DNA reads as TGTGCCAGTAGTATTTCCAGCGGGAGATCGGGCGGGGAGCTGTTTTTT. The chain carries TRBV19 and TRBJ2-2; the match to TRBD2 covers 8 bases. The CDR3 totals 16 residues. CDR1 and CDR2 from the germline V gene are LNHDA and SQIVND (reference sequence). Trimming removed 3 bases from V and 7 bases from J; junction bases left unmatched: 10.

This sequence joins TRBV12-5 and TRBJ1-6; 12 positions agree with TRBD1. The V gene end was trimmed by 3 bases and the J gene end by 5 bases; junction bases not matched to a gene: 2. This CDR3 spans 16 amino acids. CDR1 LGHNT and CDR2 FRNRAP come from the germline V gene. This CDR3 is CASGFGTGGDNSPLHF. For the CDR3, the DNA is TGTGCTAGTGGTTTTGGGACAGGGGGCGATAATTCACCCCTCCACTTT.

The CDR3 DNA is TGTGCCAGCAGTGAGTCGGGAGCAGATACGCAGTATTTT. It specifies CASSESGADTQYF. J is TRBJ2-3 and V is TRBV25-1; D might be TRBD2 (6 bases). Trimming cost V 3 bases and J 4 bases, with 8 bases left between them. The CDR3 covers 13 residues. Germline V lookup: CDR1 MGHDK, CDR2 SYGVNS.

Regarding this clone: In the same sample, other DNA sequences code for this CDR3. The chain combines TRBV10-3 with TRBJ1-5; D gene ambiguous. Germline loops: CDR1 ENHRY, CDR2 SYGVKD. The CDR3 is 13 amino acids. V was shortened by 6 bases and J by 0 bases, with 6 bases between the two germline ends. CDR3 DNA: TGTGCCATCAGCGGGGATAGCAATCAGCCCCAGCATTTT. It encodes CAISGDSNQPQHF.

The chain carries TRBV18 and TRBJ1-2, with a tentative D call TRBD1 (5 bases). The ends were cut back, 3 bases at V and 2 bases at J, with 16 bases in the middle. The CDR3 runs to 16 residues. Germline V gene data show CDR1 as KGHSH and CDR2 as LQKENI. CDR3 protein: CASSPLGPLGNYGYTF. CDR3 in DNA: TGTGCCAGCTCACCTTTGGGGCCGCTCGGAAACTATGGCTACACCTTC.

This clone has just one count. A much larger clone lies a single base off, so this may be a read error. Other DNA sequences within the sample encode an identical CDR3. J is TRBJ2-5 and V is TRBV11-3; D ambiguous. The germline V gene encodes CDR1 SGHNT and CDR2 YENEEA. CDR3 length: 11 amino acids. Deletions cut 3 bases from V and 4 bases from J, with 3 bases between. This CDR3 is CASSLGETQYF. Written as DNA, the CDR3 is TGTGCCAGCAGCTTGGGAGAGACCCAGTACTTC. Complete variable domain (other parts from reference TRBV11-3 and TRBJ2-5): EAGVVQSPRYKIIEKKQPVAFWCNPISGHNTLYWYLQNLGQGPELLIRYENEEAVDDSQLPKDRFSAERLKGVDSTLKIQPAELGDSAVYLCASSLGETQYFGPGTRLLVL.

This sequence joins TRBV9 and TRBJ1-3; D gene unclear. Germline lookup yields CDR1 SGDLS and CDR2 YYNGEE. The V end was cut by 4 bases, the J end by 3 bases, with 14 bases between. The CDR3 is 15 amino acids. CDR3 residues: CASSLRTGGGNTIYF. The DNA for the CDR3 is TGTGCCAGCAGCCTCCGAACTGGAGGTGGAAACACCATATATTTT.

The chain couples TRBV5-6 to TRBJ2-7; D may be TRBD1 or TRBD2 (6 bases each). Trimming removed 0 bases from V and 11 bases from J, with 18 bases in between. Germline V gives CDR1 SGHDT, CDR2 YYEEEE. The CDR3 contains 14 residues. This chain's CDR3 is CASSLEQGGDREYF. CDR3 in DNA: TGTGCCAGCAGCTTGGAACAGGGCGGGGATCGGGAGTACTTC.

The rearrangement uses TRBV5-4 and TRBJ1-6; 8 bases are a match to TRBD1. V gave up 2 bases and J gave up 1 base; unmatched junction bases: 5. The V gene's germline CDR1 is SGHNT and CDR2 YYREEE (reference sequence). This CDR3 has 17 amino acids. As DNA, the CDR3 is TGTGCCAGCAGCTTCAGGGGGCTAGGTTCCTATAATTCACCCCTCCACTTT. This encodes CASSFRGLGSYNSPLHF.

The CDR3 DNA follows: TGTGCCAGCTCACCCCAGGAACTTGGGGCCAACGTCCTGACTTTC. Translating gives CASSPQELGANVLTF. The chain carries TRBV18 and TRBJ2-6; D is unresolved. V was cut by 3 bases and J by 3 bases, with 9 bases left in between. The germline V gene has CDR1 KGHSH and CDR2 LQKENI. The length of the CDR3 is 15 residues.

In regard to this clone: Within the sample, other DNA sequences also encode this same CDR3. This chain connects TRBV18 to TRBJ1-1, with no clear D. The CDR3 loop spans 14 amino acids. Trimming left V 3 bases short and J 1 base short, with 9 bases between. Germline CDR1 KGHSH, CDR2 LQKENI. CDR3 region: CASSPGAENTEAFF. The CDR3 DNA follows: TGTGCCAGCTCACCCGGAGCAGAGAACACTGAAGCTTTCTTT.

About this clone itself: Other DNA sequences from this sample encode an identical CDR3 as well. The chain uses TRBV9 and TRBJ1-3; D uncertain. CDR1 is SGDLS, CDR2 YYNGEE, per germline. Trimming stripped 3 bases from V and 5 bases from J, with 12 bases between. The CDR3 covers 14 residues. In nucleotides, the CDR3 is TGTGCCAGCAGCGAGGAGGGAGGGAGAAACACCATATATTTT. Translation gives CASSEEGGRNTIYF.